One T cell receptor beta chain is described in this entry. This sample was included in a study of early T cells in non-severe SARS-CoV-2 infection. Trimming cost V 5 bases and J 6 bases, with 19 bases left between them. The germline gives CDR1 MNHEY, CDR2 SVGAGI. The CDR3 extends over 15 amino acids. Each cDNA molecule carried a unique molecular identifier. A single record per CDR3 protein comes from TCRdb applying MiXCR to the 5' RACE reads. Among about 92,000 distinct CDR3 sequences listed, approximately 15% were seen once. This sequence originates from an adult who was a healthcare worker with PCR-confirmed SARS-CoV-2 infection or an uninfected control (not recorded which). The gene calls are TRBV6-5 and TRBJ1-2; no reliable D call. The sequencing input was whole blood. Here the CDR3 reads CASSPFWGAANGYTF. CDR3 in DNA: TGTGCCAGCAGTCCCTTCTGGGGAGCAGCGAATGGCTACACCTTC.